These 24 T cell receptor beta chains were all obtained from the same sample, sequenced in a study of control samples from healthy donors and cancer patients. Clones were sequenced by immunoSEQ multiplex PCR, and TCRdb holds only the in-frame ones, with some missing. The table lists 90,000 to 100,000 clones, 79% of them singletons, with over 9.5% in the top ten. The sequenced sample was blood. The receptor source for this set is a woman under 40 in good health.

The J gene is TRBJ2-3, the V gene TRBV13; TRBD1 agrees at 9 bases. After removal of 5 bases from V and 2 bases from J, the junction contained 8 bases not matched to a gene. Germline V gene data show CDR1 as PRHDT and CDR2 as FYEKMQ (reference sequence). The CDR3 covers 16 residues. The CDR3 nucleotides are TGTGCCAGCAGCCTCCGGGACAGGGAGATCACAGATACGCAGTATTTT. Translating it yields CASSLRDREITDTQYF.

The chain uses TRBV9 and TRBJ2-7; D is ambiguous. CDR1 is SGDLS, CDR2 YYNGEE, per germline. This CDR3 spans 15 amino acids. Trimming pared 0 bases from V and 1 base from J, leaving 11 bases between. The CDR3 region has the DNA TGTGCCAGCAGCGTAGGGGGTGGTGGTTCCTACGAGCAGTACTTC. This codes for CASSVGGGGSYEQYF.

The chain joins TRBV27 to TRBJ2-1, with 7 bases identical to TRBD1. Per the germline V gene, CDR1 is MNHEY and CDR2 is SMNVEV (reference sequence). The CDR3 spans 17 residues. The junction had 11 bases not matched to a gene; V was cut back by 4 bases and J by 2 bases. The CDR3 sequence is CASSYRRDSITYNEQFF. The CDR3 DNA follows: TGTGCCAGCAGTTATCGTCGGGACAGCATAACCTACAATGAGCAGTTCTTC.

This clone is a singleton in its sample. The V gene is TRBV6-2 or TRBV6-3, the J gene TRBJ1-5; the D is unclear. The germline V gene encodes CDR1 MNHEY and CDR2 SVGEGT. CDR3 length equals 13 residues. Trimming pared 4 bases from V and 4 bases from J, leaving 8 bases between. In DNA form, the CDR3 reads TGTGCCAGCAGTTTACAGACAAATCAGCCCCAGCATTTT. Translated, it gives CASSLQTNQPQHF.

This clone was seen more than once but under ten times. The gene calls are TRBV7-2 and TRBJ1-3, with D maybe TRBD1 (6 bases). Trimming pared 5 bases from V and 4 bases from J, leaving 9 bases between. The CDR3 totals 13 residues. The germline gives CDR1 SGHTA, CDR2 FQGNSA. As DNA, the CDR3 is TGTGCCAGCAGCGAAGACAGGGGAAACACCATATATTTT. Its translation: CASSEDRGNTIYF.

This chain uses TRBV29-1 with TRBJ1-1; a possible D gene is TRBD1 (6 bases). The CDR3 loop spans 13 amino acids. The germline CDR1 and CDR2 sequences are SQVTM and ANQGSEA. V shed 6 bases and J shed 0 bases, with 11 bases lying between them. The CDR3 loop is CSVHRAMNTEAFF. CDR3 coding DNA: TGCAGCGTGCACAGGGCGATGAACACTGAAGCTTTCTTT. The entire variable domain, with the rest obtained from reference TRBV29-1 and TRBJ1-1, is as follows: SAVISQKPSRDICQRGTSLTIQCQVDSQVTMMFWYRQQPGQSLTLIATANQGSEATYESGFVIDKFPISRPNLTFSTLTVSNMSPEDSSIYLCSVHRAMNTEAFFGQGTRLTVV.

The J gene is TRBJ1-2, the V gene TRBV5-1, with 7 bases identical to TRBD1. The germline V gene has CDR1 SGHRS and CDR2 YFSETQ. V lost 0 bases, J lost 8 bases, and 13 bases stayed unmatched. CDR3 length: 16 residues. The CDR3 region has the DNA TGCGCCAGCAGCTTGGCCGATGGGGTGACAGGGATGGGCTACACCTTC. Translation gives CASSLADGVTGMGYTF.

The sample holds a few counts of this clone. The chain has TRBV10-3 and TRBJ2-1; D perhaps matches TRBD2 (7 bases). The CDR3 sequence is 15 residues long. Germline values: CDR1 ENHRY, CDR2 SYGVKD. With 7 bases removed from V and 4 bases from J, the gap between germline ends came to 17 bases. The CDR3 sequence: CAITGGSSGYNEQFF. The CDR3 nucleotides are TGTGCCATCACCGGGGGCTCTAGCGGATACAATGAGCAGTTCTTC.

The genes are TRBV19 and TRBJ2-7, with TRBD2 as a possible D gene (5 bases). This CDR3 is built from 9 residues. Germline assignment: CDR1 LNHDA and CDR2 SQIVND (reference sequence). The CDR3 loop is CASSTRCGV. The DNA of the CDR3 is TGTGCCAGTAGTACTCGTTGCGGGGTC.

Of note for this clone: The junction and the germline gene differ at one end; a read error may be behind it. V is TRBV7-9 and J is TRBJ2-3; the D call may be TRBD1 or TRBD2 (5 bases each). There are 12 residues in the CDR3. Looked up from germline, CDR1 is SEHNR and CDR2 is FQNEAQ (reference sequence). The DNA of the CDR3 is TGTGCCAGCAGCTTAGCTAGGGACCCCTATCTTTTT. It encodes CASSLARDPYLF.

This chain links TRBV12-5 with TRBJ2-3; weak D call: TRBD1 (7 bases). Germline lookup yields CDR1 LGHNT and CDR2 FRNRAP. V lost 4 bases to trimming and J lost 5 bases, with 22 bases between them. The CDR3 loop spans 17 amino acids. The CDR3: CASGSFLGGVGGDTQYF. DNA for the CDR3: TGTGCTAGTGGTTCATTCCTAGGGGGCGTCGGGGGAGATACGCAGTATTTT.

On this clone: Other DNA sequences in the same sample also yield this CDR3. V is TRBV6-2 or TRBV6-3 and J is TRBJ1-1; TRBD1 is a possible D gene (6 bases). The germline V gene encodes CDR1 MNHEY and CDR2 SVGEGT. This CDR3 comprises 15 residues. Trimming removed 5 bases from V and 4 bases from J, with 17 bases in between. CDR3 residues: CASSTDRNLLTEAFF. The CDR3 region has the DNA TGTGCCAGCAGTACCGACAGGAATCTCCTCACTGAAGCTTTCTTT.

The chain recombines TRBV6-6 with TRBJ2-1; D is uncertain. With 6 bases removed from V and 10 bases from J, the gap between germline ends came to 4 bases. From germline, CDR1 is MNHNY and CDR2 SVGAGI (reference sequence). This CDR3 spans 9 amino acids. DNA for the CDR3: TGTGCCAGCAGCCCAGAGCAGTTCTTC. Encoded protein: CASSPEQFF.

The V and J genes are TRBV7-2 and TRBJ1-5; no clear D. The germline V gene has CDR1 SGHTA and CDR2 FQGNSA. The CDR3 runs 14 residues. V was shortened by 4 bases and J by 0 bases, with 7 bases between the two germline ends. CDR3 sequence reads: CASSSRNSNQPQHF. The CDR3, as DNA: TGTGCCAGCAGCTCCAGGAATAGCAATCAGCCCCAGCATTTT. The entire variable domain, with the rest obtained from reference TRBV7-2 and TRBJ1-5, is as follows: GAGVSQSPSNKVTEKGKDVELRCDPISGHTALYWYRQSLGQGLEFLIYFQGNSAPDKSGLPSDRFSAERTGGSVSTLTIQRTQQEDSAVYLCASSSRNSNQPQHFGDGTRLSIL.

Turning to this clone: One end of the junction fails to match germline, which may point to a read error. This chain connects TRBV4-3 to TRBJ1-2; D might be TRBD1 (6 bases). Looked up from germline, CDR1 is LGHNA and CDR2 is YSLEER. The CDR3 has 17 residues. Here the CDR3 reads CASSEEDDRISVYGYTF. DNA of the CDR3: TGCGCCAGCAGCGAAGAGGATGACAGGATTTCTGTCTATGGCTACACCTTC.

The V and J genes are TRBV7-6 and TRBJ1-4; no reliable D call. This CDR3 comprises 13 residues. Germline CDR1 is SGHVS and CDR2 is FNYEAQ. V lost 0 bases and J lost 12, with 11 bases in between. The CDR3 spells CASSLAGVMELFF. The CDR3 nucleotides are TGTGCCAGCAGCTTAGCCGGGGTGATGGAACTGTTTTTT. Drawing the rest from reference TRBV7-6 and TRBJ1-4, the complete variable domain is GAGVSQSPRYKVTKRGQDVALRCDPISGHVSLYWYRQALGQGPEFLTYFNYEAQQDKSGLPNDRFSAERPEGSISTLTIQRTEQRDSAMYRCASSLAGVMELFFGSGTQLSVL.

CDR3 region: CASSPPGRQFYGYTF. In nucleotides, the CDR3 is TGTGCCAGCTCACCACCGGGACGGCAGTTCTATGGCTACACCTTC. The rearrangement joins TRBV18 to TRBJ1-2; D is possibly TRBD1 (5 bases). Trimming cost V 0 bases and J 4 bases, with 12 bases left between them. CDR1 and CDR2 from the germline V gene are KGHSH and LQKENI. The CDR3 is made up of 15 amino acids. The full variable domain, its missing parts supplied by reference TRBV18 and TRBJ1-2, is NAGVMQNPRHLVRRRGQEARLRCSPMKGHSHVYWYRQLPEEGLKFMVYLQKENIIDESGMPKERFSAEFPKEGPSILRIQQVVRGDSAAYFCASSPPGRQFYGYTFGSGTRLTVV.

The gene calls are TRBV4-1 and TRBJ2-7, with D maybe TRBD1 (5 bases). This CDR3 has 15 residues. The germline V and J ends were trimmed by 0 bases and 3 bases, with 12 bases remaining between them. Germline CDR1 is MGHRA and CDR2 is YSYEKL. The CDR3 DNA reads TGCGCCAGCAGCCAAGAGTTGTGGCAGGGCTACGAGCAGTACTTC. It translates to CASSQELWQGYEQYF.

The genes are TRBV2 and TRBJ1-3; D unresolved. The CDR3 extends over 13 amino acids. The germline V and J ends were trimmed by 10 bases and 1 base, with 11 bases remaining between them. The germline V gene has CDR1 SNHLY and CDR2 FYNNEI. The CDR3 region has the DNA TGTGCCATTTCATACCGTTCTGGAAACACCATATATTTT. Protein product: CAISYRSGNTIYF.

V usage is TRBV11-2 and J usage is TRBJ2-3, with TRBD1 identical over 8 bases. V shed 2 bases, J shed 2 bases, and the junction held 6 bases outside the gene matches. This CDR3 is built from 16 residues. CDR1 and CDR2 (germline): SGHAT, FQNNGV. CDR3 in DNA: TGTGCCAGCAGCTTAACGACAGGGGCCAACACAGATACGCAGTATTTT. Its protein is CASSLTTGANTDTQYF.

The rearrangement links TRBV18 to TRBJ2-2; D may be TRBD2 (5 bases). The V end lost 5 bases, the J end lost 6 bases, and 19 bases lay between the germline ends. This CDR3 is built from 16 residues. Germline V CDR1 and CDR2: KGHSH, LQKENI. The CDR3 DNA is TGTGCCAGCTCAGAGAGGAGGACCGCTAGGTCCGGGGAGCTGTTTTTT. Residues: CASSERRTARSGELFF.

The genes are TRBV5-1 and TRBJ2-3; D gene uncertain. Trimming shortened V by 0 bases and J by 5 bases, and 10 bases separated the two germline ends. CDR3 length: 14 residues. Per germline, CDR1 SGHRS and CDR2 YFSETQ. CDR3 nucleotide sequence: TGCGCCAGCAGCTTGGAGGCCCTCGGAGATACGCAGTATTTT. Encoded protein: CASSLEALGDTQYF.

Here the CDR3 reads CAIRTTGNNSPLHF. CDR3 DNA sequence: TGTGCCATCAGGACGACAGGGAATAATTCACCCCTCCACTTT. V is TRBV10-3 and J is TRBJ1-6; 7 nucleotides line up with TRBD1. V lost 6 bases, J lost 5 bases, and 4 bases stayed unmatched. Germline V gene sequence: CDR1 ENHRY, CDR2 SYGVKD. The CDR3 has 14 amino acids.

The chain employs TRBV6-2 or TRBV6-3 and TRBJ1-5; 7 bases match TRBD1. CDR3 length: 14 residues. V shed 5 bases and J 4 bases; nucleotides not matched to a gene: 5. Per the germline V gene, CDR1 is MNHEY and CDR2 is SVGEGT. CDR3 in amino acids: CASSIPGQNQPQHF. In nucleotides, the CDR3 is TGTGCCAGCAGTATTCCGGGACAGAATCAGCCCCAGCATTTT.